This T cell receptor (beta chain) was profiled in a study of T cell changes during pregnancy in multiple sclerosis. Profiling relied on immunoSEQ multiplex PCR, and the TCRdb table lists in-frame clones only, not all of them. The sample has about 48,000 clones, about 90% seen once. Germline V CDR1 and CDR2: LGHNT, FRNRAP. The CDR3 is made up of 14 amino acids. V lost 5 bases to trimming and J lost 2 bases, with 12 bases between them. The chain has TRBV12-5 and TRBJ2-5; D is possibly TRBD2 (6 bases). The input for sequencing was CD4+ T cells from peripheral blood mononuclear cells, taken in the second trimester of pregnancy. This sequence originates from a female donor with multiple sclerosis, enrolled in a pregnancy study. The DNA of the CDR3 is TGTGCTAGTGGTGCCCCCGGGGGACAAGAGACCCAGTACTTC. It specifies CASGAPGGQETQYF. Looking up the rest from reference TRBV12-5 and TRBJ2-5 gives the full variable domain: DARVTQTPRHKVTEMGQEVTMRCQPILGHNTVFWYRQTMMQGLELLAYFRNRAPLDDSGMPKDRFSAEMPDATLATLKIQPSEPRDSAVYFCASGAPGGQETQYFGPGTRLLVL.